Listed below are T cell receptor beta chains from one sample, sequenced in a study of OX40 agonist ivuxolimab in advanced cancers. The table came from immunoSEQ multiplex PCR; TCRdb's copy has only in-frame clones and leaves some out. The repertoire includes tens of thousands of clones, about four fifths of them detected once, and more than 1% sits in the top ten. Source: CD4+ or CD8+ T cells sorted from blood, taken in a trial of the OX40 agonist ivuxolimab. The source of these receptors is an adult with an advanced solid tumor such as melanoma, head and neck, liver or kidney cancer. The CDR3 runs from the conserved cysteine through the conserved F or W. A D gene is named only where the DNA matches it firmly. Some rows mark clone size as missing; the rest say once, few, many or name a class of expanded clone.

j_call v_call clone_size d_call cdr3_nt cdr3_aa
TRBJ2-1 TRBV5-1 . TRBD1 TGCGCCAGCAGCACAACCCCCGGGACAGGGCACAATGAGCAGTTCTTC CASSTTPGTGHNEQFF
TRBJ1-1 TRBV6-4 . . TGTGCCAGCAGTGAGGGGTCCCCCTTTTGTGCTTTCTTT CASSEGSPFCAFF
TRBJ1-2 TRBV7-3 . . TGTGCCAGCAGCTCCCTGGCAGGGAACTATGGCTACACCTTC CASSSLAGNYGYTF
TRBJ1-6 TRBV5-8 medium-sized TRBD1 TGTGCCAGCAGCGACGGACAGGCAAATTCACCCCTCCACTTT CASSDGQANSPLHF
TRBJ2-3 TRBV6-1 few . TGTGCCAGCAGTGTCGACTTCACAGATACGCAGTATTTT CASSVDFTDTQYF
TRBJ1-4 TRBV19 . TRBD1 TGTGCCAGTAGTTGGGCCCGACAGGGTAGGGGCGAAAAACTGTTTTTT CASSWARQGRGEKLFF
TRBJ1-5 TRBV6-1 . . TGTGCCAGCAGTGAGGGGTTTCGTCAGCCCCAGCATTTT CASSEGFRQPQHF
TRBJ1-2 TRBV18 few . TGTGCCAGCTCAGCGACGGACCTTTATGGCTACACCTTC CASSATDLYGYTF
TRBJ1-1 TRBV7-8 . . TGTGCCAGCAGCTTTATAGGGTCCACTGAAGCTTTCTTT CASSFIGSTEAFF
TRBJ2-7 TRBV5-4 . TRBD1 TGTGCCAGCAGCTTTCTTCAGGGGGCGAACGAGCAGTACTTC CASSFLQGANEQYF
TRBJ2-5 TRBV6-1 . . TGTGCCAGCAGCCGGGGGCTCGTGGGTCAAGAGACCCAGTACTTC CASSRGLVGQETQYF
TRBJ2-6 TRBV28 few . TGTGCCAGCAGTCCGGCCCTTGCCGGGGCCAACGTCCTGACTTTC CASSPALAGANVLTF
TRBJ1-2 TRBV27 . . TGTGCCAGCCGCTCGGGACGTAGCTCTTCCTCTAACTATGGCTACACCTTC CASRSGRSSSSNYGYTF
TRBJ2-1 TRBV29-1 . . TGCAGCGTTGAAGATCTTCTTGGAGACAGGAGCTCCTACAATGAGCAGTTCTTC CSVEDLLGDRSSYNEQFF
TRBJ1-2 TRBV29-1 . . TGCAGCGTCAAGACAGCCAACTATGGCTACACCTTC CSVKTANYGYTF
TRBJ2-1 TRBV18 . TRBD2 TGTGCCAGCTCACCACCTCCAGCGGGAAACTCCTACAATGAGCAGTTCTTC CASSPPPAGNSYNEQFF
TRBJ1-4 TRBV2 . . TGTGCCAGCAGTGAAGACGGTCCTAATGAAAAACTGTTTTTT CASSEDGPNEKLFF
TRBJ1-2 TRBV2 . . TGTGCCAGCAGTTTTTCGGACAGTGGCTATGGCTACACCTTC CASSFSDSGYGYTF
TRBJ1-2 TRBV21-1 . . TGTGCCAGCAGCAATCGGGAGGGAGACTATGGCTACACCTTC CASSNREGDYGYTF
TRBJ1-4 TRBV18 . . TGTGCCAGCTCACCACCCCAAAGGCGCGAAAAACTGTTTTTT CASSPPQRREKLFF
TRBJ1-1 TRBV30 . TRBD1 TGTGCCTGGAGTGGACAGGGCAGTTTCGCTGAAGCTTTCTTT CAWSGQGSFAEAFF
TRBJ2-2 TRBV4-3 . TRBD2 TGCGCCAGCAGCCAAGATACTAGCGGGGGGGCCCAGAGCACCGGGGAGCTGTTTTTT CASSQDTSGGAQSTGELFF
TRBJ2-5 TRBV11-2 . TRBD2 TGTGCCAGCAGCTCCAGACTAGCGCGGGAGACCCAGTACTTC CASSSRLARETQYF
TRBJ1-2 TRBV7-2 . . TGTGCCAGCAGCCCGTACCCCTCTACCCTCTCCTACACCTTC CASSPYPSTLSYTF
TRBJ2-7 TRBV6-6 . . TGTGCCAGCAGTTCCTACAGGGAATATCCCTACGAGCAGTACTTC CASSSYREYPYEQYF
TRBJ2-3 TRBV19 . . TGTGCCAGTAGTATAGACGGCAGTATTTACACAGATACGCAGTATTTT CASSIDGSIYTDTQYF
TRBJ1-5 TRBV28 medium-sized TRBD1 TGTGCCAGCAGCGCTTCTCAAAGGTGGGACAGGACAAATCAGCCCCAGCATTTT CASSASQRWDRTNQPQHF
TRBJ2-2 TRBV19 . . TGTGCCAGTAGTATAGTTCCCGCGAACACCGGGGAGCTGTTTTTT CASSIVPANTGELFF
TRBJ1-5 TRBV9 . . TGTGCCAGCAGCCCTGACAGTTATGGCAATCAGCCCCAGCATTTT CASSPDSYGNQPQHF
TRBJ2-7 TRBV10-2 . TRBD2 TGCGCCAGCTTGCGGACTAGCGGTGATCACGAGCAGTACTTC CASLRTSGDHEQYF
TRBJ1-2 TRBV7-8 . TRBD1 TGTGCCAGCAGCACCCGACAGGGGGAGGAAAGGATATTATATGGCTACACCTTC CASSTRQGEERILYGYTF
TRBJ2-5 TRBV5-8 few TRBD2 TGTGCCAGCAGCACAGGGACTAGCGGGGCCATCCAAGAGACCCAGTACTTC CASSTGTSGAIQETQYF
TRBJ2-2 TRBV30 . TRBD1 TGTGCCTGGTACTCCGGGACAGGGGTCGCCGGGGAGCTGTTTTTT CAWYSGTGVAGELFF
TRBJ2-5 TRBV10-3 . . TGTGCCATCAGTCCTCACGGCCAGACCCATCGGGAAGAGACCCAGTACTTC CAISPHGQTHREETQYF
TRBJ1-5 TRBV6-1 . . TGTGCCAGCAGTGGGACGGGGTCCAGGTGGAATCAGCCCCAGCATTTT CASSGTGSRWNQPQHF
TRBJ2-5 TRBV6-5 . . TGTGCCAGCAGTTACGATCTGGGCGCAGAGACCCAGTACTTC CASSYDLGAETQYF
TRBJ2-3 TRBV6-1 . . TGTGCCAGCAGTGAAGTGGCGGGGGCTAGCACAGATACGCAGTATTTT CASSEVAGASTDTQYF
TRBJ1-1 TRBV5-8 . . TGTGCCAGCAGCTTGTTGGGGTTAAGGGCTTTCTTT CASSLLGLRAFF
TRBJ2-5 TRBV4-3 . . TGCGCCAGCAGCCAAGATCTCAAGGGAAGTTGGGAGACCCAGTACTTC CASSQDLKGSWETQYF
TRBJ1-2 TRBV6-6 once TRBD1 TGTGCCAGCAGTTGGGGACAGGAGCCCTACACCTTC CASSWGQEPYTF
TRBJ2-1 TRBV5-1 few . TGCGCCAGCAGCTATCCCCTCGGATACAATGAGCAGTTCTTC CASSYPLGYNEQFF
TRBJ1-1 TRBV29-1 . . TGCAGCGGGACGGGACACCTGAACACTGAAGCTTTCTTT CSGTGHLNTEAFF
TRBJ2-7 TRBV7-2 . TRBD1 TGTGCCAGCAGCCCGTCCCGGGACAGCAGGGAGCAGTACTTC CASSPSRDSREQYF
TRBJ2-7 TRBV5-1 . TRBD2 TGCGCCAGCAGCCCCCTAGCGGGGGGAAGCTCCTACGAGCAGTACTTC CASSPLAGGSSYEQYF
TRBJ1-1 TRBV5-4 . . TGTGCCAGCCCAGAGGTGAAGGTAACTGAAGCTTTCTTT CASPEVKVTEAFF
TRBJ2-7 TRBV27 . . TGTGCCAGCAGTTTATCGTGGCGGGGGCAGAGCTCCTACGAGCAGTACTTC CASSLSWRGQSSYEQYF
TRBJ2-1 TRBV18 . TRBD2 TGTGCCAGCTCACCACGGGGCGGGGGAGTTGAGCAGTTCTTC CASSPRGGGVEQFF
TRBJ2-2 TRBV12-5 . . TGTGCTAGTGGTTTGGTACAGGGTAGCACCGGGGAGCTGTTTTTT CASGLVQGSTGELFF
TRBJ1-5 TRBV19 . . TGTGCCAGTAGTATTGCCGTGGACCTTAATCAGCCCCAGCATTTT CASSIAVDLNQPQHF
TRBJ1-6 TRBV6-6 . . TGTGCCAGCAGAGACGGGGTTTATTCACCCCTCCACTTT CASRDGVYSPLHF
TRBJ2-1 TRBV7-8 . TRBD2 TGTGCCAGCAGCTTACGTCCAGCGGGGGGTACCTTCAATGAGCAGTTCTTC CASSLRPAGGTFNEQFF
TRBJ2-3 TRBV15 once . TGTGCCACCAGCAGAGATAAGGGGGGAAGCACAGATACGCAGTATTTT CATSRDKGGSTDTQYF
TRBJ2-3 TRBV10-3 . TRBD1 TGTGCCATCAGGACCGACAGGGGAGCCACAGATACGCAGTATTTT CAIRTDRGATDTQYF
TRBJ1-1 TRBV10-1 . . TGCGCCAGCAGCTTTAATCGTAATTGGTTCGGACAAAACACTGAAGCTTTCTTT CASSFNRNWFGQNTEAFF